This T cell receptor beta chain originates from a study of response to subunit inactivated influenza vaccine. This clonotype has a handful of counts. The antigen remains undetermined. V lost 6 bases, J lost 7 bases, and 10 bases stayed unmatched. Germline loops: CDR1 MNHEY, CDR2 SVGAGI. The CDR3 runs to 14 residues. TCRdb re-called the RT-PCR reads with MiXCR, one entry per CDR3 protein. The sample shows about 500,000 distinct CDR3 sequences, more than 7% of them seen only once. Study outcomes and limitations: That few new T cells are recruited by each seasonal influenza vaccination was the authors' suggestion.

The receptor was derived from a man aged 50-75 years who received an inactivated influenza vaccine. The V gene is TRBV6-5, the J gene TRBJ2-7; 9 nucleotides match TRBD1. The sequencing used PBMCs from blood, collected less than 30 months after vaccination. This chain's CDR3 is CASRLRTGVREQYF. The CDR3 bases are TGTGCCAGCAGATTACGGACAGGGGTGAGGGAGCAGTACTTC.